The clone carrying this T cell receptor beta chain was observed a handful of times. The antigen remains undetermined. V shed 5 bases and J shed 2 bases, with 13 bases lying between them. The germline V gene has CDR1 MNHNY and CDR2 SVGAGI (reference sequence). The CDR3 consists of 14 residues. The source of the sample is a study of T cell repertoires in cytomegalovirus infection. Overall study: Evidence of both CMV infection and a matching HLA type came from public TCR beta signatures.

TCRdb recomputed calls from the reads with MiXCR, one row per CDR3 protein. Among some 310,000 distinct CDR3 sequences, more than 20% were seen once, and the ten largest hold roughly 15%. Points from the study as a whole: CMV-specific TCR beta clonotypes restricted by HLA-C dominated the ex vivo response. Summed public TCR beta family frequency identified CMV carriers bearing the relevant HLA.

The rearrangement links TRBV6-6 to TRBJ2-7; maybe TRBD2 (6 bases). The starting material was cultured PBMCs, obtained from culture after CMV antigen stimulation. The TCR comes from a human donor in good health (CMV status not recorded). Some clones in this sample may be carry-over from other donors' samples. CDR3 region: CASSPREQTYEQYF. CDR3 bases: TGTGCCAGCAGTCCCCGGGAGCAAACCTACGAGCAGTACTTC.